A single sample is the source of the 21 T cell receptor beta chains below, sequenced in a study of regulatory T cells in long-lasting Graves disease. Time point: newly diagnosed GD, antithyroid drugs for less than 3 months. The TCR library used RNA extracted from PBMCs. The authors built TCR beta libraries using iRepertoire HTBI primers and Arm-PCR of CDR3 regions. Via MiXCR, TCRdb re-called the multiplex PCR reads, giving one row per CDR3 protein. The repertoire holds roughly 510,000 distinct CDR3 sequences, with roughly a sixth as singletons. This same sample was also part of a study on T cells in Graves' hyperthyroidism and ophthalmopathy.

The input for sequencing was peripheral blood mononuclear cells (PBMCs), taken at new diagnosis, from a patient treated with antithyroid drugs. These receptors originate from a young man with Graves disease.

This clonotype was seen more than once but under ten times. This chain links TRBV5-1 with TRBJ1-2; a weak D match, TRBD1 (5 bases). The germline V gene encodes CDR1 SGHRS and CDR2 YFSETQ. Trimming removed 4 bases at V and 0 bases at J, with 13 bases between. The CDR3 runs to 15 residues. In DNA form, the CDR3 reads TGCGCCAGCAGCCCTCGGAAGGGGCCTAACTATGGCTACACCTTC. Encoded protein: CASSPRKGPNYGYTF.

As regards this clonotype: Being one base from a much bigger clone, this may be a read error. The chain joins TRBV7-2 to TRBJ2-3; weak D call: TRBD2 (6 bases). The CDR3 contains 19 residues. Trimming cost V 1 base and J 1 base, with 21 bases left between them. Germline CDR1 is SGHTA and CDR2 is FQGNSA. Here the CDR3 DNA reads TGTGCCAGCAGCTTAGGGATCGGTTGGAACGGGAGTGGCACAGATACGCAGTATTTT. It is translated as CASSLGIGWNGSGTDTQYF.

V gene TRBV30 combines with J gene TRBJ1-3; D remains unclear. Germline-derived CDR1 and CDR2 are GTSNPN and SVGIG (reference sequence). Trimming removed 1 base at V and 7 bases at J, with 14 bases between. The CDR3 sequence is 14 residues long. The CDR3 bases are TGTGCCTGGAGTGGACATAGGGTGTGGAACACCATATATTTT. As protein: CAWSGHRVWNTIYF. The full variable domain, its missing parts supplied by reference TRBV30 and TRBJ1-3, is SQTIHQWPATLVQPVGSPLSLECTVEGTSNPNLYWYRQAAGRGLQLLFYSVGIGQISSEVPQNLSASRPQDRQFILSSKKLLLSDSGFYLCAWSGHRVWNTIYFGEGSWLTVV.

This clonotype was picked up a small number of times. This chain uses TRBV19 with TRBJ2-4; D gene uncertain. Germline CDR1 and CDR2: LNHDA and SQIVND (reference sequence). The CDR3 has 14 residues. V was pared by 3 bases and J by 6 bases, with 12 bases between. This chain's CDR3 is CASSIGYSPNIQYF. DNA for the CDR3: TGTGCCAGTAGTATCGGCTACAGTCCAAACATTCAGTACTTC.

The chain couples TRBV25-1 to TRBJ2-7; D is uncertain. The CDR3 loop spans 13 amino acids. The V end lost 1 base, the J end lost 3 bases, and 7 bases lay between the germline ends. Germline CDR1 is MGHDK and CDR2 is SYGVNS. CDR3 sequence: CASSEFGFYEQYF. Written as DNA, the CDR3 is TGTGCCAGCAGTGAATTCGGGTTCTACGAGCAGTACTTC.

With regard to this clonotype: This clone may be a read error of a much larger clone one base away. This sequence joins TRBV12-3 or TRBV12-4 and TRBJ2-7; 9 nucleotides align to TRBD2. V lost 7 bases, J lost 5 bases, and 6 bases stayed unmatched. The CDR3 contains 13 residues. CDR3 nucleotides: TGTGCCAGCAAGAAGGGACTAGCTAACGAGCAGTACTTC. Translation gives CASKKGLANEQYF.

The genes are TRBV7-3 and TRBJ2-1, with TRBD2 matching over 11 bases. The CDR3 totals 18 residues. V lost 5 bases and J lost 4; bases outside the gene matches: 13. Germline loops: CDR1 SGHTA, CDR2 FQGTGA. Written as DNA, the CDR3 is TGTGCCAGCAGCCCGTCCCAGACTAGCGGGAATCGTTACAATGAGCAGTTCTTC. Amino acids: CASSPSQTSGNRYNEQFF.

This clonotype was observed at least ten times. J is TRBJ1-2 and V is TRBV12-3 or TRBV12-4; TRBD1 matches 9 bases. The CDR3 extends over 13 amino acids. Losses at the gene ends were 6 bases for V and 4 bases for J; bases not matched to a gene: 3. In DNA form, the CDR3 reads TGTGCCAGCAGGACAGGGGGGCTCTATGGCTACACCTTC. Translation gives CASRTGGLYGYTF.

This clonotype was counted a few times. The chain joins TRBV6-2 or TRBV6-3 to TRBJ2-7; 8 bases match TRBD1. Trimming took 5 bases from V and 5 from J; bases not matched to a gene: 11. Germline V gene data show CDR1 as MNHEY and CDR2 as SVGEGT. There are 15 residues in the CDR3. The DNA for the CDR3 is TGTGCCAGCAGTGAATTTTCTGGACAGGGCGACGAGCAGTACTTC. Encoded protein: CASSEFSGQGDEQYF.

The CDR3 sequence: CASTADRGDRPHEQYF. The CDR3 coding sequence is TGCGCCAGCACCGCCGATCGGGGGGATCGACCCCACGAGCAGTACTTC. The chain carries TRBV4-1 and TRBJ2-7; TRBD2 aligns across 7 bases. Germline trimming cut 7 bases from V and 5 bases from J; bases unmatched to any gene: 17. Looked up from germline, CDR1 is MGHRA and CDR2 is YSYEKL. CDR3 size: 16 residues.

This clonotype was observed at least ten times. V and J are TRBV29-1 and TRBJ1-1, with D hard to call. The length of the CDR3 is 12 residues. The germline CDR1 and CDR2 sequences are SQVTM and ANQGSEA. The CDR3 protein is CRAGGRNTEAFF. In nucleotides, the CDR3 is TGCAGAGCGGGAGGCAGGAACACTGAAGCTTTCTTT.

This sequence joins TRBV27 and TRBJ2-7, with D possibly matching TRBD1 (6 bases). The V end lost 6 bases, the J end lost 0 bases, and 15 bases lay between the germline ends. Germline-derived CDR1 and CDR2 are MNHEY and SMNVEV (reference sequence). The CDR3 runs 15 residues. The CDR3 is CASRRARGPSYEQYF. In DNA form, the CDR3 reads TGTGCCAGCAGACGGGCCAGGGGACCCTCCTACGAGCAGTACTTC.

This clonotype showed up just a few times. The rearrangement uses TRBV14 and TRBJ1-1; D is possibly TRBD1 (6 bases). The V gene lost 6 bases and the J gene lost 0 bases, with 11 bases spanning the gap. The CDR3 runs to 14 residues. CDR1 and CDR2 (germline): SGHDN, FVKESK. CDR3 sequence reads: CASRRTEVNTEAFF. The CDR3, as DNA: TGTGCCAGCAGACGGACAGAGGTGAACACTGAAGCTTTCTTT.

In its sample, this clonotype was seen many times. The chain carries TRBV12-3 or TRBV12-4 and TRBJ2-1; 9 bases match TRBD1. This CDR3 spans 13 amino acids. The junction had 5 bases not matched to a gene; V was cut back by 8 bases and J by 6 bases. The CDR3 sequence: CASASGQGNEQFF. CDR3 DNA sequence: TGTGCCAGCGCCTCGGGACAGGGCAATGAGCAGTTCTTC.

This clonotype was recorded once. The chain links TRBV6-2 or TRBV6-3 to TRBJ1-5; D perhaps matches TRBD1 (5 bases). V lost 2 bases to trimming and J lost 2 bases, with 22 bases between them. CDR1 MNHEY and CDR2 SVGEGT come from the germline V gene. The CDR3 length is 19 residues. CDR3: CASSYPRRGIGGGNQPQHF. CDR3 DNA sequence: TGTGCCAGCAGTTACCCCCGCCGGGGGATTGGAGGTGGCAATCAGCCCCAGCATTTT.

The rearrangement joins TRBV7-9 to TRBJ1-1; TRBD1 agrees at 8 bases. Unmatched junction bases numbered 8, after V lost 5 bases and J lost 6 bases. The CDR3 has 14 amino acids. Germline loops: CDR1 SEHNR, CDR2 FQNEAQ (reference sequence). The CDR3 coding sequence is TGTGCCAGCAGCATGACGACAGGGGACTCTGAAGCTTTCTTT. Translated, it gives CASSMTTGDSEAFF.

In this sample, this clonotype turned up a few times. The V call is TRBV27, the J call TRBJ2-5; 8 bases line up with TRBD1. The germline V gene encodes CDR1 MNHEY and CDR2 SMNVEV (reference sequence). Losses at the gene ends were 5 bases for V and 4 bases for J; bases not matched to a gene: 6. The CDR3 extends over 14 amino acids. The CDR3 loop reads CASSPLQGAETQYF. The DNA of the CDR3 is TGTGCCAGCAGTCCCCTGCAGGGGGCAGAGACCCAGTACTTC.

The CDR3 loop is CASSPRGSSGELFF. DNA of the CDR3: TGTGCCAGCAGCCCTCGAGGGAGCTCCGGGGAGCTGTTTTTT. The V call is TRBV9, the J call TRBJ2-2, with D perhaps TRBD2 (5 bases). Per germline, CDR1 SGDLS and CDR2 YYNGEE. The CDR3 has 14 amino acids. V was pared by 4 bases and J by 6 bases, with 13 bases between.

CDR3 sequence: CASTRSSNQPQHF. The CDR3 DNA follows: TGTGCCAGCACGCGCTCTAGCAATCAGCCCCAGCATTTT. This chain links TRBV12-3 or TRBV12-4 with TRBJ1-5; D ambiguous. CDR3 length equals 13 residues. Trimming cost V 7 bases and J 0 bases, with 7 bases left between them.

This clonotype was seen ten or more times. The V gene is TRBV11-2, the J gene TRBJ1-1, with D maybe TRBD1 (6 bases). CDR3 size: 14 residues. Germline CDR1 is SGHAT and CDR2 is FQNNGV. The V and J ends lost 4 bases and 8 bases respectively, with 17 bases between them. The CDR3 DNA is TGTGCCAGCAGCTCACCGAGGGGGGGATTGGAAGCTTTCTTT. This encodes CASSSPRGGLEAFF.

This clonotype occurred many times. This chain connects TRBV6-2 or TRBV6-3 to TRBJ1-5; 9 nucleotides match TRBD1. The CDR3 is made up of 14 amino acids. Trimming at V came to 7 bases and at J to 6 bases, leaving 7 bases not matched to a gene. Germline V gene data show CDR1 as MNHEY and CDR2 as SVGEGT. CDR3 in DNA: TGTGCCAGCAACCGGGACAGGGTTACTCAGCCCCAGCATTTT. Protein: CASNRDRVTQPQHF.